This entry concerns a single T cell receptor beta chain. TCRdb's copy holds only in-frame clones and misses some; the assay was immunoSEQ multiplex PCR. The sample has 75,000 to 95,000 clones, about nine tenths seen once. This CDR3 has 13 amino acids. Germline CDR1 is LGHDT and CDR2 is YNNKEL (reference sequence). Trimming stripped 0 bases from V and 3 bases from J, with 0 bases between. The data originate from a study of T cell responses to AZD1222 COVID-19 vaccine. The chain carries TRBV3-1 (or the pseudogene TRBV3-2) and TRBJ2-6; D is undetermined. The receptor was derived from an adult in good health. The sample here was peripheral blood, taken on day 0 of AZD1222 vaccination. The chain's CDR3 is CASSQDGANVLTF. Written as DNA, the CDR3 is TGTGCCAGCAGCCAAGATGGGGCCAACGTCCTGACTTTC.